The rows below give T cell receptor beta chains drawn from one sample of a study of blood T cells in healthy people across ages. MiXCR was run by TCRdb on the 5' RACE reads, yielding one entry per CDR3 protein. The top ten clones hold under 4.5% of a sample with some 760,000 distinct CDR3 sequences, approximately 25% of them seen once. A further study also used this sample, focusing on T cells of mothers and their children.

The specimen was blood. The receptors stem from a boy aged 10-17 years in good health. The CDR3 runs from the conserved cysteine through the conserved F or W. Fields, in order: clone size, D gene, V gene, J gene, CDR3 protein, CDR3 DNA. A D gene is named only where the DNA matches it firmly. Where a row states a size, it is once, few, many or the class of an expanded clone; other rows omit it.

abundance: few; d_gene: -; v_gene: TRBV27; j_gene: TRBJ2-6; CDR3aa: CASSLTGPPSSGANVLTF; CDR3nt: TGTGCCAGCAGTTTGACAGGACCACCTAGCTCTGGGGCCAACGTCCTGACTTTC
abundance: -; d_gene: -; v_gene: TRBV20-1; j_gene: TRBJ2-6; CDR3aa: CSANPPLGSGANVLTF; CDR3nt: TGCAGTGCTAACCCCCCCTTGGGCTCTGGGGCCAACGTCCTGACTTTC
abundance: -; d_gene: TRBD1; v_gene: TRBV4-3; j_gene: TRBJ1-2; CDR3aa: CASSQDWAGGVYGYTF; CDR3nt: TGCGCCAGCAGCCAAGATTGGGCAGGGGGAGTTTATGGCTACACCTTC
abundance: few; d_gene: TRBD1; v_gene: TRBV5-1; j_gene: TRBJ2-2; CDR3aa: CASSLRGQGNTGELFF; CDR3nt: TGCGCCAGCAGCTTGCGCGGACAGGGGAACACCGGGGAGCTGTTTTTT
abundance: -; d_gene: TRBD1; v_gene: TRBV27; j_gene: TRBJ2-4; CDR3aa: CASSPDRGAIIQYF; CDR3nt: TGTGCCAGCAGTCCGGACAGGGGTGCAATCATTCAGTACTTC
abundance: -; d_gene: TRBD1; v_gene: TRBV6-2/TRBV6-3; j_gene: TRBJ2-7; CDR3aa: CASTNRGAEQYF; CDR3nt: TGTGCCAGCACCAACAGGGGGGCCGAGCAGTACTTC
abundance: -; d_gene: -; v_gene: TRBV20-1; j_gene: TRBJ2-7; CDR3aa: CSATAHRLTYEQYF; CDR3nt: TGCAGTGCTACCGCACACCGCCTGACCTACGAGCAGTACTTC
abundance: many; d_gene: -; v_gene: TRBV20-1; j_gene: TRBJ1-1; CDR3aa: CSARVLGNTEAFF; CDR3nt: TGCAGTGCTAGAGTACTGGGGAACACTGAAGCTTTCTTT
abundance: few; d_gene: TRBD1; v_gene: TRBV4-1; j_gene: TRBJ2-1; CDR3aa: CASSQVQGARYNEQFF; CDR3nt: TGCGCCAGCAGCCAAGTTCAGGGGGCAAGGTACAATGAGCAGTTCTTC
abundance: few; d_gene: TRBD1; v_gene: TRBV2; j_gene: TRBJ2-7; CDR3aa: CASSETGISYEQYF; CDR3nt: TGTGCCAGCAGTGAGACAGGGATATCCTACGAGCAGTACTTC
abundance: -; d_gene: -; v_gene: TRBV12-3/TRBV12-4; j_gene: TRBJ2-1; CDR3aa: CASSATGRLNHNEHFF; CDR3nt: TGTGCCAGCAGTGCAACGGGGCGACTAAACCACAATGAGCACTTCTTC
abundance: few; d_gene: TRBD1; v_gene: TRBV11-1; j_gene: TRBJ1-4; CDR3aa: CASSWTGREKLFF; CDR3nt: TGTGCCAGCAGCTGGACAGGTCGGGAAAAACTGTTTTTT
abundance: many; d_gene: -; v_gene: TRBV27; j_gene: TRBJ1-1; CDR3aa: CASSLWAGPEAFF; CDR3nt: TGTGCCAGCAGTTTATGGGCAGGACCTGAAGCTTTCTTT
abundance: -; d_gene: -; v_gene: TRBV28; j_gene: TRBJ1-5; CDR3aa: CASSPTGNGNQPQHF; CDR3nt: TGTGCCAGCAGTCCCACAGGGAACGGCAATCAGCCCCAGCATTTT
abundance: many; d_gene: -; v_gene: TRBV6-6; j_gene: TRBJ2-2; CDR3aa: CASSYGGGTGELFF; CDR3nt: TGTGCCAGCAGTTACGGAGGGGGGACCGGGGAGCTGTTTTTT
abundance: -; d_gene: TRBD1; v_gene: TRBV28; j_gene: TRBJ2-1; CDR3aa: CASKPYSGQGQDEQFF; CDR3nt: TGTGCCAGCAAACCGTATTCAGGACAGGGTCAGGATGAGCAGTTCTTC
abundance: -; d_gene: -; v_gene: TRBV7-2; j_gene: TRBJ2-7; CDR3aa: CASSLGTALLLGEQYF; CDR3nt: TGTGCCAGCAGCTTAGGGACAGCGCTTCTCCTTGGCGAGCAGTACTTC
abundance: many; d_gene: TRBD2; v_gene: TRBV15; j_gene: TRBJ2-1; CDR3aa: CATSLGSSGRYNEQFF; CDR3nt: TGTGCCACCAGCTTAGGATCTAGCGGGAGGTACAATGAGCAGTTCTTC
abundance: -; d_gene: -; v_gene: TRBV20-1; j_gene: TRBJ1-1; CDR3aa: CSARGRAGGTEAFF; CDR3nt: TGCAGTGCTAGAGGTCGGGCGGGGGGAACTGAAGCTTTCTTT
abundance: -; d_gene: -; v_gene: TRBV20-1; j_gene: TRBJ1-1; CDR3aa: CSADTGRQGKAEAFF; CDR3nt: TGCAGTGCTGATACCGGGAGGCAGGGGAAAGCTGAAGCTTTCTTT
abundance: many; d_gene: -; v_gene: TRBV29-1; j_gene: TRBJ1-5; CDR3aa: CSVGDSNQPQHF; CDR3nt: TGCAGCGTTGGGGATAGCAATCAGCCCCAGCATTTT
abundance: -; d_gene: -; v_gene: TRBV4-1; j_gene: TRBJ2-1; CDR3aa: CASSQAGSLLNEQFF; CDR3nt: TGCGCCAGCAGCCAGGCCGGGAGCTTACTCAATGAGCAGTTCTTC
abundance: few; d_gene: TRBD1; v_gene: TRBV28; j_gene: TRBJ2-5; CDR3aa: CASSGWGTAQETQYF; CDR3nt: TGTGCCAGCAGTGGATGGGGGACAGCCCAAGAGACCCAGTACTTC
abundance: -; d_gene: TRBD2; v_gene: TRBV5-1; j_gene: TRBJ2-7; CDR3aa: CASSLRLAGDSEQYF; CDR3nt: TGCGCCAGCAGCCTTAGACTAGCGGGAGATAGCGAGCAGTACTTC
abundance: -; d_gene: -; v_gene: TRBV21-1; j_gene: TRBJ2-7; CDR3aa: CASSNPSATGAYEQYF; CDR3nt: TGTGCCAGCAGCAACCCCAGCGCTACCGGGGCATACGAGCAGTACTTC